These 5 T cell receptor beta chains originate from one sample sequenced in a study of cytomegalovirus exposure and HLA in healthy donors. Generated by immunoSEQ multiplex PCR, the TCRdb table keeps only in-frame clones and is missing some. The sample carries over 50,000 clones, about 92% recorded once. The sample taken for sequencing was PBMCs. The source is a man aged 18 to 29 in good health and CMV-seropositive.

The CDR3 here is CASSQGQGATEPQHF. The CDR3, as DNA: TGTGCCAGCAGCCAAGGACAGGGGGCAACGGAACCCCAGCATTTT. The V call is TRBV4-2, the J call TRBJ1-5; TRBD1 matches 10 bases. This CDR3 is built from 15 residues. The V gene end was trimmed by 1 base and the J gene end by 10 bases; junction bases not matched to a gene: 7. The germline gives CDR1 LGHNA, CDR2 YNFKEQ.

The gene calls are TRBV6-5 and TRBJ2-7; 11 bases align to TRBD2. This CDR3 region has 14 residues. With V trimmed by 5 bases and J by 3 bases, 3 bases remained unmatched. CDR1 and CDR2 (germline): MNHEY, SVGAGI. CDR3 DNA sequence: TGTGCCAGCAGTATCACTAGCGGGAGCTACGAGCAGTACTTC. Translated, it gives CASSITSGSYEQYF.

The gene calls are TRBV28 and TRBJ1-2, with D uncertain. The CDR3 is 14 residues long. V lost 6 bases and J 4 bases, leaving 15 bases between the germline ends. Germline CDR1 MDHEN, CDR2 SYDVKM. The CDR3 loop reads CASRMAGGSYGYTF. CDR3 in DNA: TGTGCCAGCAGAATGGCTGGAGGCTCCTATGGCTACACCTTC.

In its sample, this clone was seen a few times. CDR3 loop: CSATGQGNEKLFF. CDR3 bases: TGCAGCGCGACGGGACAGGGTAATGAAAAACTGTTTTTT. This chain joins TRBV29-1 and TRBJ1-4; TRBD1 aligns across 9 bases. The CDR3 totals 13 residues. The V segment lost 7 bases and the J segment 4 bases; nucleotides outside the gene matches: 4. Germline lookup yields CDR1 SQVTM and CDR2 ANQGSEA.

The chain employs TRBV5-8 and TRBJ1-2, with 10 bases aligning to TRBD1. CDR3 size: 15 residues. After removal of 4 bases from V and 4 bases from J, the junction contained 7 bases not matched to a gene. Germline CDR1 SGHTS, CDR2 YDEGEE. The CDR3 coding sequence is TGTGCCAGCAGCAAGGGACAGGGGTACTTCTATGGCTACACCTTC. It specifies CASSKGQGYFYGYTF.